These T cell receptor beta chains were read from a single sample in a study. MiXCR was run by TCRdb on the 5' RACE reads, yielding one entry per CDR3 protein. The data show 50,000 to 80,000 distinct CDR3 sequences, with around a fifth seen just once and 2.5% to 3.5% held by the top ten. The sample was memory CD4+ T cells sorted from a lymph node. The receptors originated from a female donor with breast cancer. Each CDR3 is given with its conserved first and last residue. D genes are given only for firm matches. A clone size is listed for some rows: how often the clone was seen (once, few, many), or a class if it is expanded.

J	V	size	D	length	CDR3	DNA
TRBJ2-3	TRBV10-3	.	.	15	CAISEARTPTDTQYF	TGTGCCATCAGTGAGGCCAGGACCCCGACGGATACGCAGTATTTT
TRBJ2-7	TRBV11-2	.	.	15	CASSFSDTSSYEQYF	TGTGCCAGCAGCTTTTCTGACACAAGCTCCTACGAGCAGTACTTC
TRBJ2-6	TRBV5-1	.	.	14	CASSLQSGANVLTF	TGCGCCAGCAGTCTCCAATCTGGGGCCAACGTCCTGACTTTC
TRBJ2-2	TRBV9	few	.	14	CASSVVSGPGELFF	TGTGCCAGCAGCGTAGTTTCAGGACCCGGGGAGCTGTTTTTT
TRBJ2-7	TRBV9	few	.	12	CASSVAGGVQYF	TGTGCCAGCAGCGTGGCAGGAGGAGTACAGTACTTC
TRBJ2-2	TRBV5-1	few	TRBD1	14	CASVETGVAGELFF	TGCGCTTCGGTCGAGACAGGGGTTGCCGGGGAGCTGTTTTTT
TRBJ1-2	TRBV5-1	.	.	13	CASSPSGYTGGEF	TGCGCCAGCAGCCCCTCGGGCTACACCGGGGGAGAGTTC
TRBJ1-5	TRBV28	.	.	11	CASSQGTPQHF	TGTGCCAGCAGTCAGGGTACGCCCCAGCATTTT
TRBJ2-5	TRBV20-1	few	.	14	CSAFPGGRKETQYF	TGCAGTGCTTTCCCCGGAGGGCGGAAGGAGACCCAGTACTTC
TRBJ1-1	TRBV5-1	.	.	12	CASSFGYTEAFF	TGCGCCAGCAGCTTTGGGTACACTGAAGCTTTCTTT
TRBJ1-4	TRBV4-3	few	.	13	CASSQDRTEKLFF	TGCGCCAGCAGCCAAGACCGGACTGAAAAACTGTTTTTT
TRBJ2-1	TRBV5-1	.	TRBD2	16	CASSPRGLAGAVEQFF	TGCGCCAGCAGCCCGAGAGGACTAGCGGGGGCAGTTGAGCAGTTCTTC
TRBJ2-3	TRBV24-1	.	.	16	CATSGAQRYGTDTQYF	TGTGCCACCAGTGGTGCCCAGCGGTACGGCACAGATACGCAGTATTTT
TRBJ1-2	TRBV5-1	.	TRBD1	14	CASSLTGENYGYTF	TGCGCCAGCAGCTTGACAGGGGAAAACTATGGCTACACCTTC
TRBJ1-2	TRBV7-9	many	.	15	CASSFPGRRGYGYTF	TGTGCCAGCAGCTTCCCGGGACGGCGGGGGTATGGCTACACCTTC
TRBJ2-5	TRBV20-1	many	.	13	CSAVGQSRETQYF	TGCAGTGCTGTTGGACAGAGTAGAGAGACCCAGTACTTC
TRBJ2-3	TRBV29-1	few	.	11	CSAENTDTQYF	TGCAGCGCTGAAAACACAGATACGCAGTATTTT
TRBJ1-4	TRBV5-5	.	TRBD1	18	CASSFRYRGRIGNEKLFF	TGTGCCAGCAGCTTCCGCTACAGGGGAAGGATAGGTAATGAAAAACTGTTTTTT
TRBJ2-3	TRBV5-1	many	.	15	CASSLGTTSTDTQYF	TGCGCCAGCAGCTTAGGCACAACTAGCACAGATACGCAGTATTTT
TRBJ2-7	TRBV6-1	many	TRBD1	19	CASSEVTLGAGTVGYEQYF	TGTGCCAGCAGTGAGGTGACTTTGGGGGCCGGGACAGTTGGATACGAGCAGTACTTC
TRBJ1-1	TRBV29-1	few	.	11	CSGGYREEAFF	TGCAGCGGGGGTTACCGGGAGGAAGCTTTCTTT
TRBJ1-2	TRBV6-5	few	TRBD1	14	CASTPSTGAYGYTF	TGTGCCAGCACTCCATCTACAGGGGCCTATGGCTACACCTTC
TRBJ2-3	TRBV20-1	few	TRBD2	15	CSARDPAGGGDTQYF	TGCAGTGCTAGAGATCCGGCGGGAGGGGGAGATACGCAGTATTTT
TRBJ1-1	TRBV5-1	.	.	17	CASSVRGARLGNTEAFF	TGCGCCAGCAGCGTGAGGGGGGCGCGATTAGGGAACACTGAAGCTTTCTTT